This T cell receptor beta chain originates from a study of CD8 T cells in ankylosing spondylitis. Preparation of TCR beta libraries was done by quantitative 5'-RACE with molecular barcodes. TCRdb re-called the 5' RACE reads with MiXCR, one entry per CDR3 protein. This sample has more than 500,000 distinct CDR3 sequences; 5.3% occur once, and the top ten carry roughly 3.5%. This clonotype has a count of ten or more. The antigen remains unidentified. Study-level points and caveats: Within ankylosing spondylitis blood, a TCR beta motif made up of roughly eight highly homologous variants appeared to be characteristic.

The germline V and J ends were trimmed by 6 bases and 14 bases, with 20 bases remaining between them. Germline loops: CDR1 MNHNS, CDR2 SASEGT. CDR3 length: 14 residues. This TCR was sampled from a male donor with ankylosing spondylitis. The gene calls are TRBV6-1 and TRBJ1-6; D may be TRBD1 (6 bases). The sample taken for sequencing was blood, either unsorted or a sorted T cell fraction (not recorded which). The CDR3, as DNA: TGTGCCAGCAGCCGCCGGGACACCAGATCGGCCCTCCACTTT. As protein: CASSRRDTRSALHF.